This entry concerns a single T cell receptor beta chain. The source of the sample is a study of cytomegalovirus exposure and HLA in healthy donors. Likely unrecorded immune exposures existed in these nominally healthy donors. PCR was performed using 60 Vbeta and 13 Jbeta primers. TCRdb keeps only in-frame clones here, not all; method: immunoSEQ multiplex PCR. The sample lists more than 140,000 clones; 50% to 75% were seen once. The CDR3 extends over 15 amino acids. With 3 bases removed from V and 7 bases from J, the gap between germline ends came to 21 bases. Per germline, CDR1 GTSNPN and CDR2 SVGIG (reference sequence).

Sequenced material: PBMCs. V usage is TRBV30 and J usage is TRBJ1-2, with D perhaps matching TRBD1 (6 bases). The source is a woman aged 25-40 years in good health and CMV-seropositive. The CDR3: CAWSAQGSGSGGYTF. For the CDR3, the DNA is TGTGCCTGGAGCGCTCAGGGGTCTGGATCTGGTGGCTACACCTTC.